The entry below describes one TCR beta chain. This clonotype was detected a few times. This receptor's antigen is unknown. No quality values exist for individual bases; no much larger clone is one base distant. To prepare the library, 5' RACE was applied. Sequencing was carried out with an Illumina HiSeq 2000. A universal primer binding site was introduced by template switching, and a unique molecular identifier was present in the final cDNA, enabling accurate counting of TCR cDNA molecules. First-strand cDNA for TCR alpha and beta chains was synthesized from specific primers in the conserved constant-segment region. To control for contamination, each cDNA library was double barcoded with a SMART-Mk sample barcode plus Illumina barcodes. TruSeq adapter sequences, together with Illumina sample barcodes, were added in two successive PCR steps. TCR alpha and beta cDNA libraries were sequenced on the Illumina HiSeq platform with custom primers. On the authors' methods: MiGEC processed the raw reads to extract unique molecular identifiers, while MiXCR was used to determine the CDR3 positions. For each individual, recombination models were inferred using an EM algorithm with the repgenHMM and IGoR tools. The tcR package in R was used for shared clonotype analysis, with sharing normalized by the product of cloneset sizes. To study raw recombination free of thymic and clonal selection effects, out-of-frame nonproductive sequences were analyzed. The public reads were quality trimmed at Q25 with fastp and then assembled into clones with MiXCR by TCRdb, keeping productive beta chains. Duplicate CDR3 protein sequences are folded into a single record with the most common DNA and genes. The V and J calls, along with clone size, are taken from TCRdb and not from the paper's own processing. Here the sample has nearly 900,000 distinct CDR3 sequences; approximately 13% occur a single time. The ten largest account for around 1.6% of the sample.

The CDR3 holds 14 amino acids from the cysteine to the phenylalanine. Only the CDR3 DNA stays, 42 bases, in frame from base 1. As encoded in the germline V gene (reference sequence), CDR1 is LNHDA while CDR2 is SQIVND. V lost 5 bases and J lost 5 bases; the stretch between them is 15 bases long. Every donor in the study was a healthy Caucasian. The twin cohort consisted of three pairs of female monozygotic twins, all aged roughly 18 to 29 years. Peripheral blood mononuclear cells were used as the source from which RNA for TCR libraries was isolated. The sample comes from a study of identical twins (dated by TCRdb to the mid-2010s). Concerning the study at large: To test whether fetal clonotypes persist, this study deep-sequenced TCR alpha and beta repertoires from monozygotic twins, from unrelated adults of various ages, and from cord blood. To rule out contamination, the twin experiments were replicated at different times with different library preparation protocols. Overall results and qualifications from the work: Invariant T cells such as MAIT and iNKT could partly confound zero-insertion analyses, although diverse VJ usage argued against such confounding for most clonotypes. Fewer insertions were carried by abundant cord blood beta clonotypes, a similar but weaker trend appeared in young adult naive repertoires, and no such trend appeared in memory repertoires. Compared with coincidental sharing between unrelated individuals, an excess of low generation-probability sequences was observed among out-of-frame TCR alpha sequences shared between twins. Recombination models systematically underestimated out-of-frame TCR alpha sharing in monozygotic twins but agreed with sharing between unrelated individuals. A weaker excess of twin sharing was found in beta out-of-frame sequences because the signal-to-noise ratio was lowered by fewer shared sequences. Conclusions relied on cross-sectional statistical analysis, since the same donors could not be followed over many years.

These same data were also listed under a study on yellow fever vaccine responses in identical twins. As that second paper reports: According to the authors, the vaccine-induced T cell response in identical twins seemed to be partly convergent and partly specific to each individual. In identical twins, the study followed T cell clones that responded to the vaccine with precision.

Sequencing was done on a sample of PBMCs. Recombination linked TRBV19 to TRBJ1-2; the D segment cannot be called with confidence. The sequence came from a woman aged 18-35 years in good health. The DNA reads TGTGCCAGTAGTCCCCCTCCAGGTTTTTATGGCTACACCTTC. It encodes CASSPPPGFYGYTF.